This T cell receptor (beta chain) was documented in a study of cytomegalovirus exposure and HLA in healthy donors. The PCR was carried out with 60 Vbeta primers and 13 Jbeta primers. Produced via immunoSEQ multiplex PCR; TCRdb's table is partial and in-frame only. The sample consists of 200,000 or so clones, approximately 80% of them appearing once. Germline V CDR1 and CDR2: SGDLS, YYNGEE. The CDR3 consists of 14 residues. V was trimmed by 0 bases and J by 7 bases, leaving 8 bases between them. Study outcomes and limitations: A few chains tied to CMV proved CMV antigen-specific in vitro. Reportedly, fewer N-insertions than the approximately 680-donor mean appeared in an Asian-associated ancestry cluster in a later analysis. The presence/absence work took it that sequencing depth was about the same across donors. Most TCR sequences were rare, but some public TCRs occurred in many donors.

Note on this clone: Its antigen is undetermined.

Material: PBMCs. The sequence derives from a man between 25 and 39 years old in good health and CMV-seronegative. V gene TRBV9 combines with J gene TRBJ1-6; no definite D call. In nucleotides, the CDR3 is TGTGCCAGCAGCGTAGGTAAAGCAAATTCACCCCTCCACTTT. Amino acid sequence: CASSVGKANSPLHF.